This entry concerns a single TCR beta chain. No antigen is known for it. PCR involved 60 Vbeta and 13 Jbeta primers. The repertoire was sequenced with immunoSEQ multiplex PCR; TCRdb's copy has only in-frame clones and lacks some. The sample holds tens of thousands of clones. The data are from a study of cytomegalovirus exposure and HLA in healthy donors. CDR3 size: 19 residues. V was shortened by 5 bases and J by 1 base, with 26 bases between the two germline ends. Looked up from germline, CDR1 is SGHVS and CDR2 is FQNEAQ. Findings of the study overall: TCR beta sequences numbering around 15,000 were associated with HLA alleles at 0.05 false discovery rate in a later analysis.

This sequence originates from a woman younger than 45 in good health and CMV-seronegative. J is TRBJ1-1 and V is TRBV7-8, with a weak D call TRBD1 (6 bases). Source material: PBMCs. DNA of the CDR3: TGTGCCAGCAGCCACGGTTCCGGGACACCCGGGCGGTGGAACACTGAAGCTTTCTTT. It is translated as CASSHGSGTPGRWNTEAFF.